This TCR beta chain was captured in a study of cytomegalovirus exposure and HLA in healthy donors. Notes on the study in general: The study assumed roughly uniform donor sequencing depth for presence/absence analyses. Per a later analysis, HLA-associated TCR beta chains showed more clonal expansion than other, equally common TCR beta chains. Cytomegalovirus-associated TCR beta chains were listed, numbering under 200.

The CDR3 length is 15 residues. The germline V gene encodes CDR1 MNHEY and CDR2 SMNVEV (reference sequence). V dropped 3 bases and J dropped 8 bases, with 19 bases sitting between them. Details on this clone: Its antigen is currently unknown.

With 60 Vbeta and 13 Jbeta primers, the PCR was carried out. Sequenced by immunoSEQ multiplex PCR; TCRdb stores in-frame clones only, minus some. The data show 100,000 to 140,000 clones, around 76% seen once. V is TRBV27 and J is TRBJ1-2, with D perhaps TRBD1 (5 bases). The sample taken for sequencing was PBMCs. The receptor was isolated from a man between 18 and 29 years old in good health and CMV-seronegative. Here the CDR3 DNA reads TGTGCCAGCAGTTTTCTACCTTGGGGGGAAGGCGGCTACACCTTC. Protein sequence: CASSFLPWGEGGYTF.